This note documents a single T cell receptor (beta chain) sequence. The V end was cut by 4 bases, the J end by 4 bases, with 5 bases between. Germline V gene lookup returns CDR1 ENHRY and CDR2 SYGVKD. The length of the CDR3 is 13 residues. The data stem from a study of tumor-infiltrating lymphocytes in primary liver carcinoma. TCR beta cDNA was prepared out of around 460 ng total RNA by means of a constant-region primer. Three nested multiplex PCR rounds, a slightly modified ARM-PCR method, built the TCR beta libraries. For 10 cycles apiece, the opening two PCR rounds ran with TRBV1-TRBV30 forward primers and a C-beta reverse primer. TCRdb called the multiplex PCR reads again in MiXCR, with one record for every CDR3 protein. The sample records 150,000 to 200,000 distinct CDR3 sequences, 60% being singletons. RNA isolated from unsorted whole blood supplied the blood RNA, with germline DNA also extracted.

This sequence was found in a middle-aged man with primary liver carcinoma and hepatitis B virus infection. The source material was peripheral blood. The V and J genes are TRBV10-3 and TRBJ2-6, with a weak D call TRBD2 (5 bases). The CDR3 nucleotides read TGTGCCATCAGTGGCGGGGGGGCCAACGTCCTGACTTTC. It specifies CAISGGGANVLTF.